The 30 T cell receptor beta chains below all came from one sample that was sequenced in a study of identical twins. Each CDR3 protein is one row after TCRdb ran MiXCR on the 5' RACE reads. The sample gives 1.5 million to 2 million distinct CDR3 sequences, less than 40% of which show up once; approximately 0.29% is in the top ten. The sample was cord blood. The receptors stem from a newborn girl in good health.

This clonotype was detected a few times. The V call is TRBV12-3 or TRBV12-4, the J call TRBJ1-1; unclear D gene. The V and J ends lost 5 bases and 1 base respectively, with 14 bases between them. The CDR3 spans 15 residues. CDR3 sequence: CASSPRHNRNTEAFF. The CDR3 DNA reads as TGTGCCAGCAGTCCTCGCCACAATCGGAACACTGAAGCTTTCTTT.

As regards this clonotype: One end of the junction does not line up with germline, which may come from a read error. The chain combines TRBV6-1 with TRBJ2-4, with D possibly being TRBD1 or TRBD2 (6 bases each). Per the germline V gene, CDR1 is MNHNS and CDR2 is SASEGT. This CDR3 is built from 15 residues. DNA of the CDR3: TGTGCCCGCAGTGGCCGGGGGCCGGCCAAAAACATTCAGTACTTC. This codes for CARSGRGPAKNIQYF.

This chain connects TRBV2 to TRBJ2-1; D perhaps matches TRBD2 (6 bases). CDR1 SNHLY and CDR2 FYNNEI come from the germline V gene. There are 14 residues in the CDR3. V lost 8 bases and J 8 bases, leaving 19 bases between the germline ends. CDR3 coding DNA: TGTGCCAGCGGGGCGTGGCTACGCGGGGATGAGCAGTTCTTC. It specifies CASGAWLRGDEQFF.

The chain joins TRBV6-6 to TRBJ2-3, with 7 bases that match TRBD2. Trimming at V came to 3 bases and at J to 2 bases, leaving 5 bases not matched to a gene. From germline, CDR1 is MNHNY and CDR2 SVGAGI (reference sequence). The CDR3 is 15 residues long. This CDR3 reads CASSYQRGTTDTQYF. The CDR3 DNA reads TGTGCCAGCAGTTATCAGCGGGGAACCACAGATACGCAGTATTTT.

This clonotype was recorded a few times. The rearrangement links TRBV29-1 to TRBJ2-1; 8 bases are a match to TRBD2. The germline gives CDR1 SQVTM, CDR2 ANQGSEA. This CDR3 contains 13 residues. J lost 5 bases, V lost 7 bases, and 7 bases had no gene match. CDR3 in amino acids: CSAEGGGNNEQFF. CDR3 in DNA: TGCAGCGCAGAAGGCGGGGGGAACAATGAGCAGTTCTTC.

The rearrangement uses TRBV3-1 and TRBJ2-3; a weak D match, TRBD2 (5 bases). The V gene's germline CDR1 is LGHDT and CDR2 YNNKEL (reference sequence). The CDR3 spans 15 residues. V lost 1 base to trimming and J lost 0 bases, with 8 bases between them. This CDR3 reads CASSQGGVSTDTQYF. In DNA, the CDR3 is TGTGCCAGCAGCCAAGGGGGAGTTAGCACAGATACGCAGTATTTT.

The chain carries TRBV21-1 and TRBJ1-2; the table's D call, TRBD1, was not checked against the DNA. TRBV21-1 corresponds to a pseudogene. The CDR3 length is 12 residues. CDR3: CASKGDSYGYTF. For the CDR3, the DNA is TGTGCCAGCAAGGGAGACAGCTATGGCTACACCTTC.

The chain employs TRBV27 and TRBJ2-1, with 7 positions matching TRBD1. The CDR3 is 15 amino acids. Trimming cost V 2 bases and J 2 bases; bases outside gene matches: 3. Germline V gene lookup returns CDR1 MNHEY and CDR2 SMNVEV (reference sequence). The CDR3 region has the DNA TGTGCCAGCAGTTTAACAGGGGTAGCCTACAATGAGCAGTTCTTC. Encoded protein: CASSLTGVAYNEQFF.

This clonotype came up a few times. The chain has TRBV20-1 and TRBJ2-3; 9 nucleotides match TRBD2. J lost 12 bases, V lost 0 bases, and 10 bases had no gene match. Germline loops: CDR1 DFQATT, CDR2 SNEGSKA (reference sequence). The CDR3 contains 14 residues. The CDR3 reads CSAREGGTGTSQYF. As DNA, the CDR3 is TGCAGTGCTAGAGAGGGGGGGACCGGGACTAGCCAGTATTTT.

J is TRBJ2-3 and V is TRBV18, with D tentatively TRBD2 (5 bases). The CDR3 is 14 amino acids. Germline CDR1 reads KGHSH; CDR2 reads LQKENI. V was pared by 3 bases and J by 2 bases, with 9 bases between. CDR3 amino acids: CASSPDFITDTQYF. CDR3 DNA sequence: TGTGCCAGCTCACCGGACTTTATCACAGATACGCAGTATTTT.

This clonotype has a handful of counts. The V gene is TRBV7-2, the J gene TRBJ2-4; TRBD2 aligns across 11 bases. Germline trimming cut 2 bases from V and 4 bases from J; bases unmatched to any gene: 4. The CDR3 has 16 residues. Per germline, CDR1 SGHTA and CDR2 FQGNSA. CDR3 nucleotides: TGTGCCAGCAGCTTAAAGGCTAGCGGGGGGAAAAACATTCAGTACTTC. This gives the protein CASSLKASGGKNIQYF.

This clonotype was found many times. The chain recombines TRBV28 with TRBJ1-2, with unresolved D. Trimming left V 1 base short and J 0 bases short, with 6 bases between. This CDR3 spans 14 amino acids. CDR1 is MDHEN and CDR2 is SYDVKM in the germline V gene. Here the CDR3 reads CASSLSPSNYGYTF. The CDR3 DNA reads as TGTGCCAGCAGTTTATCACCTTCTAACTATGGCTACACCTTC.

Only one count was recorded for this clonotype. The rearrangement joins TRBV24-1 to TRBJ2-2; maybe TRBD1 (7 bases). Germline-derived CDR1 and CDR2 are KGHDR and SFDVKD. Trimming left V 1 base short and J 4 bases short, with 12 bases between. The CDR3 runs 16 residues. CDR3 coding DNA: TGTGCCACCAGTGATTTAGGGCAGGGGGGCACCGGGGAGCTGTTTTTT. Translation gives CATSDLGQGGTGELFF.

The chain links TRBV10-3 to TRBJ2-1; D is possibly TRBD2 (5 bases). This CDR3 comprises 12 residues. Trimming took off 0 bases at V and 9 bases at J, with 6 bases between the two ends. Germline values: CDR1 ENHRY, CDR2 SYGVKD. The CDR3 loop is CAISESAGEQFF. The CDR3 nucleotides read TGTGCCATCAGTGAGTCGGCGGGTGAGCAGTTCTTC.

The rearrangement joins TRBV5-1 to TRBJ2-7; D not resolved. CDR3 length: 16 amino acids. CDR1 and CDR2 from the germline V gene are SGHRS and YFSETQ. V was shortened by 4 bases and J by 7 bases, with 24 bases between the two germline ends. CDR3 DNA sequence: TGCGCCAGCAGCGGAAAGGTGGGTGGGCCCTACAATGAGCAGTACTTC. Translated: CASSGKVGGPYNEQYF.

This clonotype was found a few times. The J gene is TRBJ1-2, the V gene TRBV30, with 9 bases identical to TRBD1. Germline V gene lookup returns CDR1 GTSNPN and CDR2 SVGIG (reference sequence). The CDR3 is 13 residues long. V gave up 2 bases and J gave up 5 bases; unmatched junction bases: 3. CDR3 DNA sequence: TGTGCCTGGAGTCCGGACAGGGGATATGGCTACACCTTC. It encodes CAWSPDRGYGYTF.

The genes are TRBV20-1 and TRBJ2-3, with 9 nucleotides matching TRBD1. The CDR3 length is 13 residues. V was clipped by 7 bases and J by 6 bases; unmatched bases: 8. Germline loops: CDR1 DFQATT, CDR2 SNEGSKA (reference sequence). DNA for the CDR3: TGCAGTGGCGCACAGGGGGCTGACGATACGCAGTATTTT. Its translation is CSGAQGADDTQYF.

Points on this clonotype: The junction does not match germline at one end; this may be a read error. This CDR3 is CACSLGTDNSPLHF. The CDR3 nucleotides are TGTGCCTGCAGTTTAGGGACAGATAATTCACCCCTCCACTTT. The V gene is TRBV28, the J gene TRBJ1-6; 7 nucleotides agree with TRBD1. Looked up from germline, CDR1 is MDHEN and CDR2 is SYDVKM. CDR3 length: 14 residues.

This clonotype came up once. This sequence joins TRBV20-1 and TRBJ2-7; 13 nucleotides agree with TRBD2. The CDR3 has 16 residues. Germline trimming cut 6 bases from V and 2 bases from J; bases unmatched to any gene: 10. Looked up from germline, CDR1 is DFQATT and CDR2 is SNEGSKA (reference sequence). The CDR3 nucleotides read TGCAGTGCAACACTGACTAGCGGGAGGCACCCCTACGAGCAGTACTTC. Protein: CSATLTSGRHPYEQYF.

This clonotype was seen only a few times. The rearrangement links TRBV5-6 to TRBJ2-1; D perhaps matches TRBD1 (6 bases). Per germline, CDR1 SGHDT and CDR2 YYEEEE. V was trimmed by 4 bases and J by 2 bases, leaving 16 bases between them. The CDR3 loop spans 16 amino acids. Here the CDR3 DNA reads TGTGCCAGCAGCCCCGGGACACCTGGGACCTACAATGAGCAGTTCTTC. Protein: CASSPGTPGTYNEQFF.

The gene calls are TRBV6-5 and TRBJ2-6; D gene uncertain. The CDR3 is 18 amino acids. In germline, CDR1 is MNHEY, CDR2 SVGAGI. V gave up 2 bases and J gave up 0 bases, with 14 bases separating them. The CDR3: CASSYTHETLSGANVLTF. DNA of the CDR3: TGTGCCAGCAGTTACACACATGAGACCCTCTCTGGGGCCAACGTCCTGACTTTC.

This clonotype was detected a few times. This chain connects TRBV24-1 to TRBJ2-4; D might be TRBD1 or TRBD2, each matching 6 bases. In germline, CDR1 is KGHDR, CDR2 SFDVKD. The CDR3 has 13 amino acids. Trimming removed 7 bases from V and 4 bases from J, with 10 bases in between. CDR3 DNA sequence: TGTGCCACCAGCCAAGGGGGGAAAAACATTCAGTACTTC. It codes for CATSQGGKNIQYF.

This clonotype has more than one count but fewer than ten. The chain has TRBV28 and TRBJ1-1, with D uncertain. V lost 2 bases, J lost 3 bases, and 13 bases lay in between. The length of the CDR3 is 15 residues. CDR1 and CDR2 from the germline V gene are MDHEN and SYDVKM. Here the CDR3 DNA reads TGTGCCAGCAGTTTAAGGAGGGCGTGGGACACTGAAGCTTTCTTT. Protein product: CASSLRRAWDTEAFF.

The V and J genes are TRBV20-1 and TRBJ2-3; D may be TRBD1 or TRBD2 (5 bases each). CDR3 length: 15 residues. Germline loops: CDR1 DFQATT, CDR2 SNEGSKA (reference sequence). V lost 3 bases and J lost 1, with 14 bases in between. CDR3 region: CSASLRQGGTDTQYF. The CDR3 DNA follows: TGCAGTGCTAGCCTTCGCCAGGGAGGCACAGATACGCAGTATTTT.

The chain carries TRBV10-3 and TRBJ1-6, with D maybe TRBD1 (5 bases). The CDR3 extends over 15 amino acids. The germline gives CDR1 ENHRY, CDR2 SYGVKD. V was trimmed by 0 bases and J by 6 bases, leaving 9 bases between them. The CDR3 is CAISESGDGNSPLHF. In DNA form, the CDR3 reads TGTGCCATCAGTGAGTCTGGGGACGGTAATTCACCCCTCCACTTT.

The DNA of the CDR3 is TGTGCCTGGAGACCCCGCTACAGGGCCACAGATACGCAGTATTTT. Its protein product is CAWRPRYRATDTQYF. The rearrangement links TRBV30 to TRBJ2-3, with D perhaps matching TRBD1 (6 bases). The CDR3 runs to 15 residues. Trimming left V 3 bases short and J 2 bases short, with 15 bases between. CDR1 is GTSNPN, CDR2 SVGIG, per germline (reference sequence).

This clonotype came up once. The V and J genes are TRBV6-5 and TRBJ2-7; the match to TRBD2 covers 10 bases. Germline values: CDR1 MNHEY, CDR2 SVGAGI. The CDR3 totals 15 residues. After removal of 6 bases from V and 0 bases from J, the junction contained 5 bases not matched to a gene. The CDR3 DNA is TGTGCCAGCAGCCAGACTAGCGGGTACTCCTACGAGCAGTACTTC. Amino acid sequence: CASSQTSGYSYEQYF.

The chain has TRBV20-1 and TRBJ2-1; D is perhaps TRBD2 (5 bases). CDR1 and CDR2 (germline): DFQATT, SNEGSKA (reference sequence). V was pared by 3 bases and J by 12 bases, with 21 bases between. This CDR3 region has 14 residues. Here the CDR3 DNA reads TGCAGTGCTAGTACCGGGAACCGCCTTGGGGTGCAGTTCTTC. This translates into CSASTGNRLGVQFF.

This clonotype was detected only a few times. This chain links TRBV30 with TRBJ2-7; D not certain. V was clipped by 1 base and J by 0 bases, with 10 bases between them. The CDR3 length is 14 residues. Germline V gene lookup returns CDR1 GTSNPN and CDR2 SVGIG (reference sequence). The CDR3 bases are TGTGCCTGGAGTGGTCCCAGGAGCTCCTACGAGCAGTACTTC. Encoded protein: CAWSGPRSSYEQYF.

This clonotype was found a few times. V usage is TRBV7-2 and J usage is TRBJ2-4; no clear D gene. The J call may be mistaken, given a closer DNA end match to TRBJ2-5. The length of the CDR3 is 14 residues. Germline-derived CDR1 and CDR2 are SGHTA and FQGNSA. The CDR3 bases are TGTGCCAGCAGCTTAGGCGAAGCGTGGGAGACCCAGTACTTC. Amino acid sequence: CASSLGEAWETQYF.